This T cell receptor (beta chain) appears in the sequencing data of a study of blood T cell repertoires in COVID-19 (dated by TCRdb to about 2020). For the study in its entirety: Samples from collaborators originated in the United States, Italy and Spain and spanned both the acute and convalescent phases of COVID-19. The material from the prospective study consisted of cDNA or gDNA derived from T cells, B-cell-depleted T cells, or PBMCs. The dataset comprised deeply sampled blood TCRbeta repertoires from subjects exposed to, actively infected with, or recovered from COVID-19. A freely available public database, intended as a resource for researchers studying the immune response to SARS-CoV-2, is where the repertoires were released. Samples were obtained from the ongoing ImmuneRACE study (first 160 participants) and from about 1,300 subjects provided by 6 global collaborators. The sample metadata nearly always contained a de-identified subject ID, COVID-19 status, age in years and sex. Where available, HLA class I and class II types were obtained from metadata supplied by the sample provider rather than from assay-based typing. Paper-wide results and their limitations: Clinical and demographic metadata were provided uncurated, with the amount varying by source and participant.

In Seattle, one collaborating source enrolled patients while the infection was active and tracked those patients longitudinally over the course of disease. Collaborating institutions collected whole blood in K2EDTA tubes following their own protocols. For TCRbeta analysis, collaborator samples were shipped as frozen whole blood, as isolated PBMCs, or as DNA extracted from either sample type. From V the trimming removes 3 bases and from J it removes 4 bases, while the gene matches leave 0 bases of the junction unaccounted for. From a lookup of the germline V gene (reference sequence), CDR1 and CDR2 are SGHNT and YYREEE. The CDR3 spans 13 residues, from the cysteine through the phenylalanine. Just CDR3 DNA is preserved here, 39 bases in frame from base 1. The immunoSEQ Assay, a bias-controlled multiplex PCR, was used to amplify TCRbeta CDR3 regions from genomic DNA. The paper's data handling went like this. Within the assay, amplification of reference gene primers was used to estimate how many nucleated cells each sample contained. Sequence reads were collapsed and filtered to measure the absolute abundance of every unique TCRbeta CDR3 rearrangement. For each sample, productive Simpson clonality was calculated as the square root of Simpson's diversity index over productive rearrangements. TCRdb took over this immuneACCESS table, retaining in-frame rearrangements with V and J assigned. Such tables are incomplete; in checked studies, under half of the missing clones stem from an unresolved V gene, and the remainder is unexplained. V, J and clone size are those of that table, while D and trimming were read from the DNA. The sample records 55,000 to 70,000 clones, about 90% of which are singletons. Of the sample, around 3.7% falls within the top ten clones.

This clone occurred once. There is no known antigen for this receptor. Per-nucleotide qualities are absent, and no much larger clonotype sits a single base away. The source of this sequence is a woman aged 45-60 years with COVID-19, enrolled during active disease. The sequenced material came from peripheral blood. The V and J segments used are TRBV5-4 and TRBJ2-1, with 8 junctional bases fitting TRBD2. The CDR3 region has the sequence CASSSSGYNEQFF. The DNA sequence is TGTGCCAGCAGCTCTAGCGGGTACAATGAGCAGTTCTTC.